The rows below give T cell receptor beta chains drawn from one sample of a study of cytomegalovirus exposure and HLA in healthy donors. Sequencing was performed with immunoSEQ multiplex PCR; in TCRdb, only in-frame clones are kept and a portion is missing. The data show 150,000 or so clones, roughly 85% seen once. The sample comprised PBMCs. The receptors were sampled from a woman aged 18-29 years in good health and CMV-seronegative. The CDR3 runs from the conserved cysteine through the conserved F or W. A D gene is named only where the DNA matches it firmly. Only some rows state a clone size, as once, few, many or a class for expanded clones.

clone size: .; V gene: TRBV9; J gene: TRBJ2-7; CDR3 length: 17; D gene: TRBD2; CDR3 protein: CASSPEHQRGTFYEQYF; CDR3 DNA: TGTGCCAGCAGCCCCGAGCATCAGCGGGGGACATTCTACGAGCAGTACTTC
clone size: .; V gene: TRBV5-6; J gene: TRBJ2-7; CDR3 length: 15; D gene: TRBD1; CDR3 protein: CASSLWTGQIREQYF; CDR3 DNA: TGTGCCAGCAGCCTATGGACAGGGCAAATACGCGAGCAGTACTTC
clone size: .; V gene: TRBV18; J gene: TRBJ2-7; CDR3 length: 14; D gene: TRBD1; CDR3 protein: CASSPNRGSYEQYF; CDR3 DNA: TGTGCCAGCTCACCGAACAGGGGCTCCTACGAGCAGTACTTC
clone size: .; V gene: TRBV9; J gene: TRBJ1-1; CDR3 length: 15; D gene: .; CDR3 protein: CASSVSRVMNTEAFF; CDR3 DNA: TGTGCCAGCAGCGTCTCCCGAGTTATGAACACTGAAGCTTTCTTT
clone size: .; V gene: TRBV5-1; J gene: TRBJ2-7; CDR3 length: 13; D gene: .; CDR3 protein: CASSWDNTYEQYF; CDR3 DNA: TGCGCCAGCAGCTGGGACAATACCTACGAGCAGTACTTC
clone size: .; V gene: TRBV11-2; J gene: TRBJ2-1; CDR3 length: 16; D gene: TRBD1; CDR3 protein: CASSLDLGQGLNEQFF; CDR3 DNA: TGTGCCAGCAGCTTAGATCTGGGACAGGGGTTGAATGAGCAGTTCTTC
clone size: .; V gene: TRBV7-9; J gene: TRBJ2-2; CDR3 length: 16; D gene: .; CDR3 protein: CASSLDRAPNTGELFF; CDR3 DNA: TGTGCCAGCAGCTTAGACAGGGCGCCGAACACCGGGGAGCTGTTTTTT
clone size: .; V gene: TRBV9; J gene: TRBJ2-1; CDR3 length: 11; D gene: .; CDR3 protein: CASSPWREQFF; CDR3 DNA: TGTGCCAGCAGCCCTTGGCGGGAGCAGTTCTTC
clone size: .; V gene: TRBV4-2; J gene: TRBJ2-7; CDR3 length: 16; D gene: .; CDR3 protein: CASSQGTEGPFNEQYF; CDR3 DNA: TGTGCCAGCAGCCAAGGAACCGAGGGTCCCTTCAACGAGCAGTACTTC
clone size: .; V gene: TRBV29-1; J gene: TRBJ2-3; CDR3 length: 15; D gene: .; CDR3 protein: CSVDADSQDTDTQYF; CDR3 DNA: TGCAGCGTTGACGCGGACAGCCAGGACACAGATACGCAGTATTTT
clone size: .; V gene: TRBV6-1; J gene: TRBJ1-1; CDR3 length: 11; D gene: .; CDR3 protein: CASLLNTEAFF; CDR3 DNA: TGTGCCAGCCTTCTGAACACTGAAGCTTTCTTT
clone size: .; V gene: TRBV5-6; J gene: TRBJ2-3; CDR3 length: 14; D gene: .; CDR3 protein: CASSLETETDTQYF; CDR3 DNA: TGTGCCAGCAGCTTGGAAACAGAAACAGATACGCAGTATTTT
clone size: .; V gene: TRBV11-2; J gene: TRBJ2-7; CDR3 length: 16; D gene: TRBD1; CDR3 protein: CASNPLDSTGGYEQYF; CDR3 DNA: TGTGCCAGCAACCCACTTGATTCTACAGGGGGCTACGAGCAGTACTTC
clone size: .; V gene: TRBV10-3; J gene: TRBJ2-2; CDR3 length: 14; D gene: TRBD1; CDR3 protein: CAIRDRSNTGELFF; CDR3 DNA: TGTGCCATCAGGGACAGGTCGAACACCGGGGAGCTGTTTTTT
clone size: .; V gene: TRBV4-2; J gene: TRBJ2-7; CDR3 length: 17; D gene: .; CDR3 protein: CASSQEPGTPFFREQYF; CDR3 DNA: TGTGCCAGCAGCCAAGAGCCCGGGACTCCCTTTTTTCGAGAGCAGTACTTC
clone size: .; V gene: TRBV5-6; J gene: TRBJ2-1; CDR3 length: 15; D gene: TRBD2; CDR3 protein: CASSWPAGGPDEQFF; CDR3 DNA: TGTGCCAGCAGCTGGCCTGCGGGGGGGCCCGATGAGCAGTTCTTC
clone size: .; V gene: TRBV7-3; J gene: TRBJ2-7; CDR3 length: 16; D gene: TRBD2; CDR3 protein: CASSPRLSGSLNEQYF; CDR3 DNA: TGTGCCAGCAGCCCCAGGCTTAGCGGGAGTTTAAACGAGCAGTACTTC
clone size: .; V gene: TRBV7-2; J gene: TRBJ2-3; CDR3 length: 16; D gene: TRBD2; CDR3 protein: CASSSRLAGETDTQYF; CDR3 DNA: TGTGCCAGCAGCTCCCGACTAGCGGGGGAGACAGATACGCAGTATTTT
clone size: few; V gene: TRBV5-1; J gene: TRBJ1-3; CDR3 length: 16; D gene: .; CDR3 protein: CASSPADSFSGNTIYF; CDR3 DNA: TGCGCCAGCAGCCCGGCGGACAGTTTTTCTGGAAACACCATATATTTT
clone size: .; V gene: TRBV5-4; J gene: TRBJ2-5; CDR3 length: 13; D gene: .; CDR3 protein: CASATKALETQYF; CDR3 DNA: TGTGCCTCTGCTACTAAAGCCCTAGAGACCCAGTACTTC
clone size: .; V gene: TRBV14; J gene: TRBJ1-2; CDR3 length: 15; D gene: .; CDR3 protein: CASSPQGLGLAGYTF; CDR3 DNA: TGTGCCAGCAGCCCCCAGGGCCTCGGCTTGGCTGGCTACACCTTC
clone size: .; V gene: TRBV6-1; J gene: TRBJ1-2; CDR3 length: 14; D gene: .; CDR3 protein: CASSESGSSYGYTF; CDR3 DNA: TGTGCCAGCAGTGAATCTGGCAGTTCCTATGGCTACACCTTC
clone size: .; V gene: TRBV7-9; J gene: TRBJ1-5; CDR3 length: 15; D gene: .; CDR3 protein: CSSSLDGRIGQPQHF; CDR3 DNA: TGTTCCAGCAGCTTAGATGGGAGAATTGGTCAGCCCCAGCATTTT
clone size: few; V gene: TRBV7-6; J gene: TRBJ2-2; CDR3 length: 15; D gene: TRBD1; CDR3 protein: CASSSDRVGTGELFF; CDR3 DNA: TGTGCCAGCAGCTCGGACAGGGTGGGCACCGGGGAGCTGTTTTTT
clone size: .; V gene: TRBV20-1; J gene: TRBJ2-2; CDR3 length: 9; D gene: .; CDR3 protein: CSGPGELFF; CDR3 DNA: TGCAGTGGGCCCGGGGAGCTGTTTTTT
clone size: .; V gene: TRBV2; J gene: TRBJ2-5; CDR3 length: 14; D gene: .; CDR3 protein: CASTEDGSGETQYF; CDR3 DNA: TGTGCCAGCACGGAGGACGGGTCCGGGGAGACCCAGTACTTC
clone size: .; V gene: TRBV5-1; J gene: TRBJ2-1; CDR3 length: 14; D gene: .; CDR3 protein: CASRQEGSYNEQFF; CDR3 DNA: TGCGCCAGCAGACAAGAGGGCTCCTACAATGAGCAGTTCTTC
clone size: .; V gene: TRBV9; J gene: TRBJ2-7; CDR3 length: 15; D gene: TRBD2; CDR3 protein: CASSRTGTSSYEQYF; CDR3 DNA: TGTGCCAGCAGCCGAACCGGGACTAGCTCCTACGAGCAGTACTTC
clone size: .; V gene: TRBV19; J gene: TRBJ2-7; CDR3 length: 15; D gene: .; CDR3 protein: CASSIETVSTYEQYF; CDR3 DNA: TGTGCCAGTAGTATTGAGACAGTATCCACCTACGAGCAGTACTTC
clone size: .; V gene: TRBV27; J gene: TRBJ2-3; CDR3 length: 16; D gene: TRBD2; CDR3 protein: CASSLYGGGTTDTQYF; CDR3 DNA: TGTGCCAGCAGTTTATACGGCGGGGGGACCACAGATACGCAGTATTTT
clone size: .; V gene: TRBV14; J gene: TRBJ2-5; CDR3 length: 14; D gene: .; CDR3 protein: CASSQVRGNETQYF; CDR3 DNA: TGTGCCAGCAGCCAAGTAAGGGGTAACGAGACCCAGTACTTC
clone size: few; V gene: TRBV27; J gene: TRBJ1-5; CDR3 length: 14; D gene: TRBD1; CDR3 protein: CASSKGQGNQPQHF; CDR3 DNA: TGTGCCAGCAGTAAGGGACAGGGCAATCAGCCCCAGCATTTT
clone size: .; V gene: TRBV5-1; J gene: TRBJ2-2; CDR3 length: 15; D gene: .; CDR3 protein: CASGPLDINTGELFF; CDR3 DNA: TGCGCCAGCGGCCCCCTCGACATCAACACCGGGGAGCTGTTTTTT
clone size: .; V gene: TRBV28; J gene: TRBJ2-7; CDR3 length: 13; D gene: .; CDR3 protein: CASSFNRGYEQYF; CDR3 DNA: TGTGCCAGCAGTTTTAATCGGGGCTACGAGCAGTACTTC
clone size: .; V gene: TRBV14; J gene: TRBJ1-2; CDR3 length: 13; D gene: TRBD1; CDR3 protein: CASSPQGNGGYTF; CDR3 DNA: TGTGCCAGCAGCCCACAGGGGAATGGGGGCTACACCTTC
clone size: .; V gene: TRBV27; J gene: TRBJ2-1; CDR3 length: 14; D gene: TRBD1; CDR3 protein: CASAGQGPYNEQFF; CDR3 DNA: TGTGCCAGCGCAGGACAGGGCCCCTACAATGAGCAGTTCTTC
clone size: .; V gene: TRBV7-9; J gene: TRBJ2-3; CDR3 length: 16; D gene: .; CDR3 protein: CASSLAGRRGTDTQYF; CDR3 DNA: TGTGCCAGCAGCTTAGCGGGTAGGCGGGGCACAGATACGCAGTATTTT
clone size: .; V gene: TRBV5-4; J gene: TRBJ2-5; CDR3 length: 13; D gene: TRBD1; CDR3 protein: CASNLARGETQYF; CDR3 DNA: TGTGCCAGCAATTTGGCCAGGGGGGAGACCCAGTACTTC
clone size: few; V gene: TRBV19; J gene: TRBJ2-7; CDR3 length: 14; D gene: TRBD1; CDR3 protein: CASSPGTGGYEQYF; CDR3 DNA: TGTGCCAGTAGTCCCGGGACAGGGGGCTACGAGCAGTACTTC
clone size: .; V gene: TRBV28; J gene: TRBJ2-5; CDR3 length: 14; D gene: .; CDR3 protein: CASADAAARGTQYF; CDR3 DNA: TGTGCCAGCGCGGATGCGGCTGCCCGAGGGACCCAGTACTTC
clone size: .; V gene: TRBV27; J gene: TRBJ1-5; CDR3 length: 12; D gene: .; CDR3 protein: CASSSGNQPQHF; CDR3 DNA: TGTGCCAGCAGCTCGGGCAATCAGCCCCAGCATTTT
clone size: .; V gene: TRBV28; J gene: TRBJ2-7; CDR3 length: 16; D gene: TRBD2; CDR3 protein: CGSLGTSGILRYEQYF; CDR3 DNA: TGTGGGAGCCTCGGGACTAGCGGGATTCTCCGATACGAGCAGTACTTC
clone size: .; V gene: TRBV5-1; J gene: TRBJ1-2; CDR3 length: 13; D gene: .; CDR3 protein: CASSWEAAYGYTF; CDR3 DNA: TGCGCCAGCTCCTGGGAGGCGGCCTATGGCTACACCTTC
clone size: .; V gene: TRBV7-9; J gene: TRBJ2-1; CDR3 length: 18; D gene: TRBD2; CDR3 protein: CASSPKVVAGSSYNEQFF; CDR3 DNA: TGTGCCAGCAGCCCTAAGGTCGTAGCGGGGAGCTCCTACAATGAGCAGTTCTTC
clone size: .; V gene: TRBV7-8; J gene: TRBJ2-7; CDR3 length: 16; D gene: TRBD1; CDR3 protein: CASSSGHQTGAYEQYF; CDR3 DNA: TGTGCCAGCAGCTCAGGACACCAAACAGGGGCATACGAGCAGTACTTC
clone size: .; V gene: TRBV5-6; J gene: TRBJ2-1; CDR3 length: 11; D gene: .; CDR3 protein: CASSLYNEQFF; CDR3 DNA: TGTGCCAGCAGCCTCTACAATGAGCAGTTCTTC
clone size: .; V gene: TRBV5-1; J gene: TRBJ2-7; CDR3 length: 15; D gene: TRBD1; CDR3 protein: CASSLGGQGPSEQYF; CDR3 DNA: TGCGCCAGCAGCTTGGGGGGACAGGGTCCCTCCGAGCAGTACTTC
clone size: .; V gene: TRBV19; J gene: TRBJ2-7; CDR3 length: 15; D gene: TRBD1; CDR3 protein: CASSSTGTGGSEQYF; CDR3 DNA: TGTGCCAGTAGTTCCACCGGGACAGGGGGAAGCGAGCAGTACTTC
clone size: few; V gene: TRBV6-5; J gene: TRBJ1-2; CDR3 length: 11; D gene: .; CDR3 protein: CASSSRGGYTF; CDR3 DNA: TGTGCCAGCAGTTCCCGGGGTGGCTACACCTTC
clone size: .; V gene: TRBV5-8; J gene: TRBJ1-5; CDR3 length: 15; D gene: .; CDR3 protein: CASNLQGVGNQPQHF; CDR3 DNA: TGTGCCAGCAACCTACAGGGCGTCGGCAATCAGCCCCAGCATTTT
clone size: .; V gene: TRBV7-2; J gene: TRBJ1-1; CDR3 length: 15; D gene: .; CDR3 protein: CASRIPLAGGTEAFF; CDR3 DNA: TGTGCCAGCAGGATACCCCTCGCGGGGGGCACTGAAGCTTTCTTT
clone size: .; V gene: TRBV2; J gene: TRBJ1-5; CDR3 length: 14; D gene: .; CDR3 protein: CASMEGPSDQPQHF; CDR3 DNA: TGTGCCAGCATGGAGGGCCCCTCTGATCAGCCCCAGCATTTT
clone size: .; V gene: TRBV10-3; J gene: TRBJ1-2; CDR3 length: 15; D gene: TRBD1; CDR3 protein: CAISVTGDRDYGYTF; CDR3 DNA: TGTGCCATCAGCGTTACAGGGGATCGGGACTATGGCTACACCTTC
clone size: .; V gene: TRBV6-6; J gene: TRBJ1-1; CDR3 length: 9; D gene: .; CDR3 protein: CASMPGAFF; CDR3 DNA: TGTGCCAGCATGCCGGGAGCTTTCTTT
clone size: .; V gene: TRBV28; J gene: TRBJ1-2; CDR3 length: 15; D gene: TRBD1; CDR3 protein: CASSLSATGIKGYTF; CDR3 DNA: TGTGCCAGCAGTTTATCCGCGACAGGGATTAAGGGCTACACCTTC